This T cell receptor (beta chain) is from a study of blood T cells in healthy people across ages. Notes on the study in general: Across samples, TCR beta diversity tracked strongly with naive T cell percentage. Among long-lived donors, naive CD4+ cells were more numerous and diversity higher than in aged donors.

Germline V lookup: CDR1 SEHNR, CDR2 FQNEAQ (reference sequence). This CDR3 spans 14 amino acids. With 5 bases clipped from V and 11 bases from J, the junction kept 12 bases outside the gene matches. This clonotype was counted only a few times. The antigen is unknown. Staff drew roughly 10 milliliters of peripheral blood from each donor. A second PCR of about 7 to 12 cycles used a sample-barcoded 5' primer and a J-beta primer mix. Each cDNA molecule, via a template-switch adaptor with 12 random nucleotides, was tagged. TCRdb processed the 5' RACE reads anew with MiXCR; each CDR3 protein has one entry. The table has 1.5 million to 2 million distinct CDR3 sequences, 28% seen once; the top ten hold 7% to 9%.

Sample: blood. The chain links TRBV7-9 to TRBJ2-5, with 9 bases fitting TRBD1. This sequence was found in a woman in her 30s in good health. The CDR3 spells CASSVPGQGPQQYF. CDR3 sequence (DNA): TGTGCCAGCAGCGTACCGGGACAGGGCCCACAGCAGTACTTC.